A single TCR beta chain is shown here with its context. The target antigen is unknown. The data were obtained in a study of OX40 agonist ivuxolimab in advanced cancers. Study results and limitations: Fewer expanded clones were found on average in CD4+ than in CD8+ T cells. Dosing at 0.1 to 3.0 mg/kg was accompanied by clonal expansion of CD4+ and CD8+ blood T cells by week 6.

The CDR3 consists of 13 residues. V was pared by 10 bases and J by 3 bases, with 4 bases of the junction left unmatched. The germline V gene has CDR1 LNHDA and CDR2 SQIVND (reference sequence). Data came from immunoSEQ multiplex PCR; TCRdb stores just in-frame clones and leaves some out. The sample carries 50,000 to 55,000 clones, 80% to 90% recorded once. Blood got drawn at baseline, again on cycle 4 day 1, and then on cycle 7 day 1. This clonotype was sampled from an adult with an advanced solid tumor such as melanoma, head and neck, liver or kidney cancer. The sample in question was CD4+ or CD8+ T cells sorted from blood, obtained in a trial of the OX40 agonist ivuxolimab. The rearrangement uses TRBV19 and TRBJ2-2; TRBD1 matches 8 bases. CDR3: CAIRGRDTGELFF. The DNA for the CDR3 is TGTGCCATCAGGGGGCGCGACACCGGGGAGCTGTTTTTT. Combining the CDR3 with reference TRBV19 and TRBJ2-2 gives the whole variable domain DGGITQSPKYLFRKEGQNVTLSCEQNLNHDAMYWYRQDPGQGLRLIYYSQIVNDFQKGDIAEGYSVSREKKESFPLTVTSAQKNPTAFYLCAIRGRDTGELFFGEGSRLTVL.